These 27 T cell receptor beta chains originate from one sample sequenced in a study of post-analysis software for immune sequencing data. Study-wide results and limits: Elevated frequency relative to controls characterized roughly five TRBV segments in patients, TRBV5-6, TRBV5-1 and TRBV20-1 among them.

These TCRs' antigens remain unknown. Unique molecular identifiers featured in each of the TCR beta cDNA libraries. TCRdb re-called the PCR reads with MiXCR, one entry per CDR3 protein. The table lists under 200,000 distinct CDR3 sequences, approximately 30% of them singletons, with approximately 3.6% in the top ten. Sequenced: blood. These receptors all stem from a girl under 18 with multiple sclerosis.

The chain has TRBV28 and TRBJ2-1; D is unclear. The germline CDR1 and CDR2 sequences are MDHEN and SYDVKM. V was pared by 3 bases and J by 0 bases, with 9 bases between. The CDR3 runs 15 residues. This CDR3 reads CASSLGAASYNEQFF. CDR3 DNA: TGTGCCAGCAGTTTGGGTGCGGCCTCCTACAATGAGCAGTTCTTC.

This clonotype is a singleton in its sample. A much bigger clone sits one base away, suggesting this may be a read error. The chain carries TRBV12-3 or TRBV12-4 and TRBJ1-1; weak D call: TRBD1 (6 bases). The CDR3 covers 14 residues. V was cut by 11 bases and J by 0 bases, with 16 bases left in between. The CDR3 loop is CAGTLTGMNTEAFF. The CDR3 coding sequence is TGTGCCGGCACCCTGACAGGAATGAACACTGAAGCTTTCTTT.

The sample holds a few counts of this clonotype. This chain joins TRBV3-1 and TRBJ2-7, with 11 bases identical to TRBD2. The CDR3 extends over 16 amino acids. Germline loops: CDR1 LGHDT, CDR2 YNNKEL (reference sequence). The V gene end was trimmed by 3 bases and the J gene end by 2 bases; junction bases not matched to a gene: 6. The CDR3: CASSQETSGATYEQYF. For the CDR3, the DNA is TGTGCCAGCAGCCAGGAGACTAGCGGGGCGACCTACGAGCAGTACTTC.

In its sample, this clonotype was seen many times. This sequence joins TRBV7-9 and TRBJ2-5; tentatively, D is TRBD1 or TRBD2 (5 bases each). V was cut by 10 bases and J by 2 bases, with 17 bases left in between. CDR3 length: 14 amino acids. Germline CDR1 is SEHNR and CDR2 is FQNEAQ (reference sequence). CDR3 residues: CATSILGVQETQYF. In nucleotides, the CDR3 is TGTGCCACCTCAATCCTGGGGGTACAAGAGACCCAGTACTTC.

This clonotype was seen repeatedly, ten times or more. CDR3 in DNA: TGCAGCGTTGATTTCTCAGGGAGGGGAGAGACCCAGTACTTC. It yields the protein CSVDFSGRGETQYF. The chain carries TRBV29-1 and TRBJ2-5; 7 nucleotides align to TRBD2. V dropped 3 bases and J dropped 4; count of bases not matched to a gene: 8. Germline V CDR1 and CDR2: SQVTM, ANQGSEA. The CDR3 length is 14 residues.

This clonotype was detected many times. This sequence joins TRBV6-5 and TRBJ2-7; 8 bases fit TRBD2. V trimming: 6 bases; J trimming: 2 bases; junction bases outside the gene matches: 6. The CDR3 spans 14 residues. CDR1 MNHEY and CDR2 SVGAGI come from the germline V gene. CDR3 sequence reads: CASSRLAIAYEQYF. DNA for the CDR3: TGTGCCAGCAGCCGACTAGCGATCGCCTACGAGCAGTACTTC.

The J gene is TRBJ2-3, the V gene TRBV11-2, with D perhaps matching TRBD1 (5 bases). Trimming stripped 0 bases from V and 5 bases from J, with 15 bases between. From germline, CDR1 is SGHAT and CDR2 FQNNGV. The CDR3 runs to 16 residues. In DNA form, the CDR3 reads TGTGCCAGCAGCTTAGATGTGCGTCAGGGCATAGATACGCAGTATTTT. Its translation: CASSLDVRQGIDTQYF.

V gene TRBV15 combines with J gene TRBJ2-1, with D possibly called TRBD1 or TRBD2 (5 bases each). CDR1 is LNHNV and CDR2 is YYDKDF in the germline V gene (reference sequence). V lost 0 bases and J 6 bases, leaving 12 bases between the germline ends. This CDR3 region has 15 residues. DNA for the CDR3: TGTGCCACCAGCAGAGATCATGGGGGTGGCAATGAGCAGTTCTTC. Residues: CATSRDHGGGNEQFF.

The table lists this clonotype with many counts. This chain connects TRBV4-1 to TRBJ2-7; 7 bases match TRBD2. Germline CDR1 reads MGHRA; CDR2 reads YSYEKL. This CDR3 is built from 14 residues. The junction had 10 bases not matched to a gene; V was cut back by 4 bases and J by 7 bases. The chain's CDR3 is CASSPGTNLLEQYF. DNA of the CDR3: TGCGCCAGCAGCCCCGGGACTAACCTCTTAGAGCAGTACTTC.

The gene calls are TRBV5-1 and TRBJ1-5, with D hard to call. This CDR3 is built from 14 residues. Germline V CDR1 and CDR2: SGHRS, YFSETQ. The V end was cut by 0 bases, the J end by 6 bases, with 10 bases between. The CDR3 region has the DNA TGCGCCAGCAGCTTGGAGGGAGGTCGTCAGCCCCAGCATTTT. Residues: CASSLEGGRQPQHF.

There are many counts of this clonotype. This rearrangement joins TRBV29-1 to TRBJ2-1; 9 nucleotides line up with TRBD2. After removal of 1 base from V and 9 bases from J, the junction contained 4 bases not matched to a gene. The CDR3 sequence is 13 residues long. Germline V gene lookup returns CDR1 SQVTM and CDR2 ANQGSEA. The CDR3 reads CSVEGASGAEQFF. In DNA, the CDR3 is TGCAGCGTTGAAGGGGCTAGCGGGGCTGAGCAGTTCTTC.

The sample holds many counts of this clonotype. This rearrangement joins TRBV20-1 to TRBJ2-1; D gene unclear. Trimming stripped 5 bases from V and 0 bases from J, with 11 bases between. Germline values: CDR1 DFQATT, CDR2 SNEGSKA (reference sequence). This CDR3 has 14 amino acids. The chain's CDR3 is CSAGDLSSYNEQFF. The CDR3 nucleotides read TGCAGTGCTGGTGACCTGAGCTCCTACAATGAGCAGTTCTTC.

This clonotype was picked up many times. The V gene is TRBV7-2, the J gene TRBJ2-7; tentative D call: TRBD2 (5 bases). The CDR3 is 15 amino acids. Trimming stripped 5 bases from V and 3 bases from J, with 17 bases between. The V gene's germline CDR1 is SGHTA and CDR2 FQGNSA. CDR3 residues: CASSLFLGGSYEQYF. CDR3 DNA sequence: TGTGCCAGCAGCCTATTCCTAGGTGGGAGCTACGAGCAGTACTTC.

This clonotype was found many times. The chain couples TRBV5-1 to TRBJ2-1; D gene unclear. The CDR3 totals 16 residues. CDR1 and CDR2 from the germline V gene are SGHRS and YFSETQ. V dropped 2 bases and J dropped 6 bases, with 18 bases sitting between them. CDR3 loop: CASSFIGSLTLNEQFF. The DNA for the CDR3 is TGCGCCAGCAGCTTTATTGGTAGCCTTACCCTCAATGAGCAGTTCTTC.

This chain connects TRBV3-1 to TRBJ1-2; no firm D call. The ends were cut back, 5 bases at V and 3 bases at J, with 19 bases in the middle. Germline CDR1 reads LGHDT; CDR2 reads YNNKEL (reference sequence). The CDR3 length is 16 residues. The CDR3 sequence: CASSKHPSDGDYGYTF. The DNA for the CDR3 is TGTGCCAGCAGCAAGCACCCCTCGGACGGAGACTATGGCTACACCTTC.

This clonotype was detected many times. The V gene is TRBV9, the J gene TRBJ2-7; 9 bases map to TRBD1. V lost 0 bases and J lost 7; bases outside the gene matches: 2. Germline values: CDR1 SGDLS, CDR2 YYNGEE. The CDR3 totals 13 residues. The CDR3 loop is CASSVGTGVEQYF. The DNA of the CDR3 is TGTGCCAGCAGCGTAGGGACAGGGGTAGAGCAGTACTTC.

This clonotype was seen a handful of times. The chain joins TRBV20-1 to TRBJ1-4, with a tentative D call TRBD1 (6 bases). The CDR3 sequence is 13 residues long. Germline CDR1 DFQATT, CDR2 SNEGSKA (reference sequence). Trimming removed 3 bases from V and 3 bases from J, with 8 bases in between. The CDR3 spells CSARGGPNEKLFF. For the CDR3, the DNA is TGCAGTGCTAGGGGGGGGCCTAATGAAAAACTGTTTTTT.

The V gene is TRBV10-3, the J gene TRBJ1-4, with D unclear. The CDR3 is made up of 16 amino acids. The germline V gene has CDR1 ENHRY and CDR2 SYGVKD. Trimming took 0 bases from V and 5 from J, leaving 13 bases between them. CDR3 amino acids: CAISESGGRANEKLFF. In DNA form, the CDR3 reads TGTGCCATCAGTGAGTCCGGCGGGCGGGCGAATGAAAAACTGTTTTTT.

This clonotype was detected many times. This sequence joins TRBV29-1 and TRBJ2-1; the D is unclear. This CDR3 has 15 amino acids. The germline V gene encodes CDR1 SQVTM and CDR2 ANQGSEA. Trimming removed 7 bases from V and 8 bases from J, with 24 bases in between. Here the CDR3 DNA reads TGCAGCGCTGGGTTGCCCCGCGCCGTCTGGGATGAGCAGTTCTTC. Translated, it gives CSAGLPRAVWDEQFF.

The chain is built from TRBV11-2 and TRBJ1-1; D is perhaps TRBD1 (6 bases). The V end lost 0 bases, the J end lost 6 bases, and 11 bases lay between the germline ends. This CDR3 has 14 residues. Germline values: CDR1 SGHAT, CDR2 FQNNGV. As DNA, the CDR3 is TGTGCCAGCAGCTTAGAATGGGGGCTGGCTGAAGCTTTCTTT. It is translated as CASSLEWGLAEAFF.

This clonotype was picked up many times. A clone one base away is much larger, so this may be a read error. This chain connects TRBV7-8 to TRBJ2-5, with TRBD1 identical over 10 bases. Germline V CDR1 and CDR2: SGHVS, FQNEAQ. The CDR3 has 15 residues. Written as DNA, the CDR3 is TGTGCCAGCAGCCACGACAGGGGGCAACAAGAGATCCAGTACTTC. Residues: CASSHDRGQQEIQYF.

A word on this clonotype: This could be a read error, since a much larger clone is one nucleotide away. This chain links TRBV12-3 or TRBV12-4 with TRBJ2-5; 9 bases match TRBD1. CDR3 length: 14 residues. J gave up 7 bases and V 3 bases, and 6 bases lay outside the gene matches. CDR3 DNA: TGTGCCAGCAGTTTTGGGACAGGGTTAGTGACCCAGTACTTC. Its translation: CASSFGTGLVTQYF.

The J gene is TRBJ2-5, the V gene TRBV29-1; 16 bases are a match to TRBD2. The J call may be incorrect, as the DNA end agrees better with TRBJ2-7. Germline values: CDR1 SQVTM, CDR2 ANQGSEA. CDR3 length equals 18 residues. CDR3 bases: TGCAGCGCCATCCCTGGGACTAGCGGGGGGGCCTTTGTTTACGAGCAGTACTTC. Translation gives CSAIPGTSGGAFVYEQYF.

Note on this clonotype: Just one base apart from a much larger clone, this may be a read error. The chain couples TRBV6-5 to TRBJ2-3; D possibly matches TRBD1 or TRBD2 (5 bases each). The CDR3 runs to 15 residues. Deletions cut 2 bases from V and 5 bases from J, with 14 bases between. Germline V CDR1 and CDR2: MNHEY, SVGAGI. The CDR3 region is CASSYRGRAVDTQYF. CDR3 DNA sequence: TGTGCCAGCAGTTACCGGGGCAGGGCGGTAGATACGCAGTATTTT.

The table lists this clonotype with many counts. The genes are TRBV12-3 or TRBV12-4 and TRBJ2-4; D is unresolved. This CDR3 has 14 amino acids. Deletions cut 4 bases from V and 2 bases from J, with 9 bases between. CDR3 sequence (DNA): TGTGCCAGCAGTTATGGCGGTCCCAAAAACATTCAGTACTTC. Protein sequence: CASSYGGPKNIQYF.

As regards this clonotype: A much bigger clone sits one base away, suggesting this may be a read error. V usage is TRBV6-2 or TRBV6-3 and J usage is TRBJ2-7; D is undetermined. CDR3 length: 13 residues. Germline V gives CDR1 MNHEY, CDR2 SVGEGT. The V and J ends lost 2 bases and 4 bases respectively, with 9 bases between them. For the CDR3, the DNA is TGTGCCAGCAGTTACAAGGCCCCTTACGAGCAGTACTTC. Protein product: CASSYKAPYEQYF.

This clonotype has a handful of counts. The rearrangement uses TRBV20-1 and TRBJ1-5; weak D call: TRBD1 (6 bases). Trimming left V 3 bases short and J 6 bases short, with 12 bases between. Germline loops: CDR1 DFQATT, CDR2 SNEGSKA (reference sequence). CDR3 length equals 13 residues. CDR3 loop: CSASSGAGQPQHF. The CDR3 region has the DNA TGCAGTGCTAGTTCGGGGGCTGGTCAGCCCCAGCATTTT.